This is a list of T cell receptor beta chains from one sample in a study of cytomegalovirus exposure and HLA in healthy donors. TCRdb's table, derived via immunoSEQ multiplex PCR, lists solely in-frame clones and lacks some. The repertoire holds about 250,000 clones, approximately 81% seen once, with about 0.25% in the top ten. Material for sequencing was PBMCs. Receptors were obtained from a girl aged 2-10 years in good health and CMV-seronegative. CDR3s include the opening cysteine and the closing phenylalanine or tryptophan. A D gene is named only where the DNA matches it firmly.

D gene | J gene | V gene | CDR3 protein
- | TRBJ1-1 | TRBV6-1 | CASSVWQGTEAFF
TRBD1 | TRBJ1-2 | TRBV15 | CATSRGTGATSYTF
- | TRBJ1-2 | TRBV27 | CASSLAGQPGYTF
- | TRBJ1-1 | TRBV15 | CATSRKGRGTEAFF
- | TRBJ1-1 | TRBV27 | CASSLQGVRMNTEAFF
- | TRBJ1-1 | TRBV19 | CASSILGTGLANTEAFF
- | TRBJ2-7 | TRBV6-1 | CASSDAPVRLPYEQYF
- | TRBJ2-2 | TRBV5-4 | CASSLFDRNTGELFF
TRBD2 | TRBJ2-7 | TRBV6-5 | CASSSPAGFNDEQYF
TRBD1 | TRBJ2-7 | TRBV4-1 | CASSPSRGRLPYEQYF